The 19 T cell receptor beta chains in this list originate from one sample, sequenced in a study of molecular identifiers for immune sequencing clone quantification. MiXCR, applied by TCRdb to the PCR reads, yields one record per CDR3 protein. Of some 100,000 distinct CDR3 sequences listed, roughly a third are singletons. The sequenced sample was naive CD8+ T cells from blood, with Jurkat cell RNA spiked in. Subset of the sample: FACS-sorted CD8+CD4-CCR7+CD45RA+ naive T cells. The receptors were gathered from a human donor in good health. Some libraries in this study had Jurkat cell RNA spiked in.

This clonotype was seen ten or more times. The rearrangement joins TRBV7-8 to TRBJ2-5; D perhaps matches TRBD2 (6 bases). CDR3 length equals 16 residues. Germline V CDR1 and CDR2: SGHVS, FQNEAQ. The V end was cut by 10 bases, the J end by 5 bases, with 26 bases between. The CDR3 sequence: CATWALRVRGGETQYF. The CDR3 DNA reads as TGTGCCACGTGGGCCCTCCGGGTGAGAGGAGGGGAGACCCAGTACTTC. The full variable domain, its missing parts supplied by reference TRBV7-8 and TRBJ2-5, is GAGVSQSPRYKVAKRGQDVALRCDPISGHVSLFWYQQALGQGPEFLTYFQNEAQLDKSGLPSDRFFAERPEGSVSTLKIQRTQQEDSAVYLCATWALRVRGGETQYFGPGTRLLVL.

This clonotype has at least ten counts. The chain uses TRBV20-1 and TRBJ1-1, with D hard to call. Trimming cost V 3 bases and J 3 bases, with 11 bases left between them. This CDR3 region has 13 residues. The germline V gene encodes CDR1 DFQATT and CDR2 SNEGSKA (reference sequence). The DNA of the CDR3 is TGCAGTGCTAGGACGTTCGGCGACACTGAAGCTTTCTTT. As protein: CSARTFGDTEAFF.

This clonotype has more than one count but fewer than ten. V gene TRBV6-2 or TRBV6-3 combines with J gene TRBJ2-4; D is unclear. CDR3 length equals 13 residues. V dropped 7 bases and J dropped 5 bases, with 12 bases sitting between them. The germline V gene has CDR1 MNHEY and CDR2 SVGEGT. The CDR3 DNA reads TGTGCCAGCAATGCGGAATGGGAAAACATTCAGTACTTC. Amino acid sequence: CASNAEWENIQYF.

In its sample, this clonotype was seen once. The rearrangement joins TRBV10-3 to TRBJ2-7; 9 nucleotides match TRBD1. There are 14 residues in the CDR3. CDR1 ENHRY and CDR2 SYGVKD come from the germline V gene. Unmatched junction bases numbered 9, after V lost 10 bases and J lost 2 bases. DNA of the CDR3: TGTGCCACCGAAGCGGGACAGGGTGCCTACGAGCAGTACTTC. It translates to CATEAGQGAYEQYF.

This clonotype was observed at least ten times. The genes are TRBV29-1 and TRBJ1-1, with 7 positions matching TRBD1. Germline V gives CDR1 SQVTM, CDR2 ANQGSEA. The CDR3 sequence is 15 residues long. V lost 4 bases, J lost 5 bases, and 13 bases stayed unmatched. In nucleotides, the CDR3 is TGCAGCGTTGTAGGGGGACAGCAGAGGGGAACTGAAGCTTTCTTT. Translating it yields CSVVGGQQRGTEAFF.

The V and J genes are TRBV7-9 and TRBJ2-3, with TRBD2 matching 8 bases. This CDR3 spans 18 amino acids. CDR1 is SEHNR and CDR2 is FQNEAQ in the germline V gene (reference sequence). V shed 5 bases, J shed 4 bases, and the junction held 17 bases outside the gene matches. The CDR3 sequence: CASSLRPAGDGGADTQYF. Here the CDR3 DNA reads TGTGCCAGCAGCCTTAGACCAGCGGGAGATGGAGGTGCAGATACGCAGTATTTT.

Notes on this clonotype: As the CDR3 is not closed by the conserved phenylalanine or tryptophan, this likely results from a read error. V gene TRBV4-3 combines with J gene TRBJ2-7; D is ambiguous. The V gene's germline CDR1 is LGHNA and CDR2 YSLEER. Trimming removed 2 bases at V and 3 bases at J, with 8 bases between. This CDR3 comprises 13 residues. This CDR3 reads CASSQLGSYEQYI. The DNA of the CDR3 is TGCGCCAGCAGCCAATTAGGTAGCTACGAGCAGTACATC.

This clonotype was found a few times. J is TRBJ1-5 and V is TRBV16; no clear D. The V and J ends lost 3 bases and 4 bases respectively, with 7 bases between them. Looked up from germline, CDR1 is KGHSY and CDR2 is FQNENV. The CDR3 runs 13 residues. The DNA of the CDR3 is TGTGCCAGCAGCCATGAGTGGAATCAGCCCCAGCATTTT. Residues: CASSHEWNQPQHF. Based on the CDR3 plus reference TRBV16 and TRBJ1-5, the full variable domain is GEEVAQTPKHLVRGEGQKAKLYCAPIKGHSYVFWYQQVLKNEFKFLISFQNENVFDETGMPKERFSAKCLPNSPCSLEIQATKLEDSAVYFCASSHEWNQPQHFGDGTRLSIL.

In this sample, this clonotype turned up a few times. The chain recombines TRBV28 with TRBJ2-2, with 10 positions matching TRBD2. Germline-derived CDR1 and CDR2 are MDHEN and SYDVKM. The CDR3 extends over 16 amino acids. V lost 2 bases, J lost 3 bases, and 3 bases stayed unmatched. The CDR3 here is CASSLLAGVDTGELFF. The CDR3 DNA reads TGTGCCAGCAGTTTACTAGCGGGAGTTGACACCGGGGAGCTGTTTTTT. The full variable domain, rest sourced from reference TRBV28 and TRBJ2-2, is DVKVTQSSRYLVKRTGEKVFLECVQDMDHENMFWYRQDPGLGLRLIYFSYDVKMKEKGDIPEGYSVSREKKERFSLILESASTNQTSMYLCASSLLAGVDTGELFFGEGSRLTVL.

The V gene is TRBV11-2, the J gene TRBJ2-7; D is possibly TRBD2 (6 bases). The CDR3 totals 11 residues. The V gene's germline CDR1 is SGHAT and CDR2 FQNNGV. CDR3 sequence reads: CASSVGGSPLV. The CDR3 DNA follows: TGTGCCAGCAGCGTAGGAGGGTCCCCACTGGTG.

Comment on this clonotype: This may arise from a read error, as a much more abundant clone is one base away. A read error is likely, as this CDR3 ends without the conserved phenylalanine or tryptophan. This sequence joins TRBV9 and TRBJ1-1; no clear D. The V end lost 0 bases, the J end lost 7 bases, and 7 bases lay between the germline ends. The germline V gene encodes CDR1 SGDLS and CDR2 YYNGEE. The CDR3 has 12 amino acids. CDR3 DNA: TGTGCCAGCAGCGTAGCTAACGGTGAAGCTTTCTCT. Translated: CASSVANGEAFS.

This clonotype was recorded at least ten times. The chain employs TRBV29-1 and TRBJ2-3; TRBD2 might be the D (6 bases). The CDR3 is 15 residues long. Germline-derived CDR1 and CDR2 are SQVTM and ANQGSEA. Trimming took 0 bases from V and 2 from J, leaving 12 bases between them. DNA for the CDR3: TGCAGCGTTGAAGATAGGCTAGCGACCACAGATACGCAGTATTTT. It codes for CSVEDRLATTDTQYF.

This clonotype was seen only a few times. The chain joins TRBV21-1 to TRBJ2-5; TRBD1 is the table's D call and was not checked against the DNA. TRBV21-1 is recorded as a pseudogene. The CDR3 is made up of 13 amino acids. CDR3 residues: CASSKGGEETQYF. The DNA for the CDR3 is TGTGCCAGCAGCAAAGGGGGGGAAGAGACCCAGTACTTC.

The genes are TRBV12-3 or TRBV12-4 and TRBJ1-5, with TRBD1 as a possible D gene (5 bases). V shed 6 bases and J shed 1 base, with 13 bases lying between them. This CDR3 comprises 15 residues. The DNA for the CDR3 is TGTGCCAGCAGGCGCACAGGTGACAGCAATCAGCCCCAGCATTTT. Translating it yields CASRRTGDSNQPQHF.

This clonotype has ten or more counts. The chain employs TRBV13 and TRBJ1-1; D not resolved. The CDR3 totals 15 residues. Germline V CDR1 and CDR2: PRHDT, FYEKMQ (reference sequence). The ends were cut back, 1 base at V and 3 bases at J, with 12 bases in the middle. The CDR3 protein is CASSLVGRMDTEAFF. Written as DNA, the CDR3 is TGTGCCAGCAGCTTAGTTGGGCGCATGGACACTGAAGCTTTCTTT.

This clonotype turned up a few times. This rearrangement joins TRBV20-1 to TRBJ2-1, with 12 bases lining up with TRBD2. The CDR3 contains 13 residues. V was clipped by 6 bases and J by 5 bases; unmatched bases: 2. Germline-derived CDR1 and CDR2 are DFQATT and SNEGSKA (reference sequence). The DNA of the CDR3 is TGCAGTGCCCGGACTAGCGGGAACAATGAGCAGTTCTTC. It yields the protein CSARTSGNNEQFF.

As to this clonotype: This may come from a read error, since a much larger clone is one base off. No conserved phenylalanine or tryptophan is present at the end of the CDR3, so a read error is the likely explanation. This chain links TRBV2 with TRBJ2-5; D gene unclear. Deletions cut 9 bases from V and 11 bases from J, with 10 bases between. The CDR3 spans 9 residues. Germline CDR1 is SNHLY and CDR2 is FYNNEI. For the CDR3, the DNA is TGTGCCAGTGGTAATAGACAGTACCTC. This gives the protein CASGNRQYL.

CDR3 DNA: TGTGCCAGCAGTCGACAGGGACGCAGGGAGACCCAGTACTTC. The encoded protein is CASSRQGRRETQYF. V is TRBV27 and J is TRBJ2-5; TRBD1 matches at 7 bases. V shed 5 bases and J 5 bases; nucleotides not matched to a gene: 8. The germline V gene has CDR1 MNHEY and CDR2 SMNVEV (reference sequence). The CDR3 totals 14 residues.

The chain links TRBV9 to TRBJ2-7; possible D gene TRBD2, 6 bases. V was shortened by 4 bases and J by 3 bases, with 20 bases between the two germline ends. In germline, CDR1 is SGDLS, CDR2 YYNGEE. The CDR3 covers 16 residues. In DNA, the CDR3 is TGTGCCAGCAGCCCCCGCGGCGTGGGGGGTGGCTACGAGCAGTACTTC. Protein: CASSPRGVGGGYEQYF.